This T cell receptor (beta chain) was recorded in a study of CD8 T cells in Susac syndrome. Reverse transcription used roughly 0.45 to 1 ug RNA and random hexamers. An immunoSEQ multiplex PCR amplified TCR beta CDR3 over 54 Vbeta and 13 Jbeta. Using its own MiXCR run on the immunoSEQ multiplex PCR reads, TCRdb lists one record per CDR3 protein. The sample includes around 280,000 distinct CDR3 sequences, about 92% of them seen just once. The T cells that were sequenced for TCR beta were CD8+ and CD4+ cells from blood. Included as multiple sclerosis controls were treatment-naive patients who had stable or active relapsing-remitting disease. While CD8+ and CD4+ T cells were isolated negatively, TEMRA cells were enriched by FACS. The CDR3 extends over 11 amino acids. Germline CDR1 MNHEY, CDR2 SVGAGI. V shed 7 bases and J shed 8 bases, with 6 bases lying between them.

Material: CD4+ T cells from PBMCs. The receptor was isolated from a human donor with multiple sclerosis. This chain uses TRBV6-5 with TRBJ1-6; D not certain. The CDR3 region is CASKRDSPLHF. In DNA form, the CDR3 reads TGTGCCAGCAAACGAGATTCACCCCTCCACTTT.